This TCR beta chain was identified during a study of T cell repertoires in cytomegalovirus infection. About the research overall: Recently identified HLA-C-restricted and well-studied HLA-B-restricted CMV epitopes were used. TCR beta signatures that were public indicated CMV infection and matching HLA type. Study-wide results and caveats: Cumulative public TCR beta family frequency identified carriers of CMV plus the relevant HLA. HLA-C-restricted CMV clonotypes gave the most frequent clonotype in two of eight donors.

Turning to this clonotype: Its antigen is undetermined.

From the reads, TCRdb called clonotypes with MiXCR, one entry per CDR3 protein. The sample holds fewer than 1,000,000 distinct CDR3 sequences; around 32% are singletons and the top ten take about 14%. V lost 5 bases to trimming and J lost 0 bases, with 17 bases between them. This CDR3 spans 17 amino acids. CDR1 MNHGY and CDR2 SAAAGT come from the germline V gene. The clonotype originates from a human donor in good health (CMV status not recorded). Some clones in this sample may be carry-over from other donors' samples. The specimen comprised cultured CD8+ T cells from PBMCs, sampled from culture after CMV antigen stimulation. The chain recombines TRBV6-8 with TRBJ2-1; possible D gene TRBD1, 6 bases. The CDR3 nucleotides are TGTGCCAGCAGTAGCTGGGGGCCGAAGAGCTCCTACAATGAGCAGTTCTTC. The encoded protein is CASSSWGPKSSYNEQFF.